Below are 21 T cell receptor beta chains sequenced from a single sample in a study of PD-1 blockade in classical Hodgkin lymphoma. This table comes from immunoSEQ multiplex PCR, and its TCRdb copy is limited to in-frame clones, with some not included. The sample includes roughly 22,000 clones, around 65% of them seen just once. All patients experienced relapse after autologous stem cell transplantation, and brentuximab vedotin exposure was variable. Sample: peripheral blood mononuclear cells (PBMCs), taken at baseline. Source of these receptors: a human donor with classical Hodgkin lymphoma.

The CDR3 DNA follows: TGTGCCAGTACCTTGGGACTGTCTACTTACAATGAGCAGTTCTTC. Translation: CASTLGLSTYNEQFF. The chain has TRBV19 and TRBJ2-1, with D possibly TRBD2 on 6 matching bases. There are 15 residues in the CDR3. Looked up from germline, CDR1 is LNHDA and CDR2 is SQIVND (reference sequence). The V end lost 7 bases, the J end lost 4 bases, and 17 bases lay between the germline ends.

The chain recombines TRBV6-5 with TRBJ2-7; D perhaps matches TRBD1 (6 bases). V lost 1 base and J lost 0, with 7 bases in between. This CDR3 comprises 14 residues. Per the germline V gene, CDR1 is MNHEY and CDR2 is SVGAGI. The CDR3 sequence: CASSYWDTSYEQYF. CDR3 nucleotides: TGTGCCAGCAGTTACTGGGACACCTCCTACGAGCAGTACTTC.

The V call is TRBV29-1, the J call TRBJ1-2, with D uncertain. The CDR3 has 11 residues. V was clipped by 4 bases and J by 6 bases, with 9 bases between them. Per the germline V gene, CDR1 is SQVTM and CDR2 is ANQGSEA. CDR3: CSVGGTHGYTF. The CDR3 DNA is TGCAGCGTTGGAGGAACGCATGGCTACACCTTC.

This clone was detected once. The chain combines TRBV29-1 with TRBJ1-6, with D unresolved. Germline V lookup: CDR1 SQVTM, CDR2 ANQGSEA. V was shortened by 6 bases and J by 5 bases, with 11 bases between the two germline ends. The CDR3 is made up of 13 amino acids. CDR3 DNA sequence: TGCAGCGTCTCCCTGACTGATAATTCACCCCTCCACTTT. Amino acids: CSVSLTDNSPLHF.

This chain connects TRBV5-1 to TRBJ2-5, with D uncertain. This CDR3 has 16 residues. V dropped 0 bases and J dropped 1 base, with 13 bases sitting between them. Germline V gene lookup returns CDR1 SGHRS and CDR2 YFSETQ. The chain's CDR3 is CASSLVSAGSQETQYF. The CDR3 DNA follows: TGCGCCAGCAGCTTGGTGTCGGCAGGTAGCCAAGAGACCCAGTACTTC. Combining the CDR3 with reference TRBV5-1 and TRBJ2-5 gives the whole variable domain KAGVTQTPRYLIKTRGQQVTLSCSPISGHRSVSWYQQTPGQGLQFLFEYFSETQRNKGNFPGRFSGRQFSNSRSEMNVSTLELGDSALYLCASSLVSAGSQETQYFGPGTRLLVL.

For this clone: Other DNA sequences of this sample code for an identical CDR3. The rearrangement joins TRBV14 to TRBJ2-5; D unclear. Germline CDR1 and CDR2: SGHDN and FVKESK. Deletions cut 1 base from V and 5 bases from J, with 2 bases between. The CDR3 runs to 11 residues. The CDR3 DNA sequence: TGTGCCAGCAGCCAAGCCGAGACCCAGTACTTC. Translation gives CASSQAETQYF.

This clone was observed a handful of times. The chain uses TRBV6-6 and TRBJ1-4; D gene uncertain. The CDR3 covers 14 residues. Germline assignment: CDR1 MNHNY and CDR2 SVGAGI (reference sequence). Trimming took off 6 bases at V and 7 bases at J, with 15 bases between the two ends. As DNA, the CDR3 is TGTGCCAGCAGCTCCCCAGGAGACGGTGAAAAACTGTTTTTT. Translation gives CASSSPGDGEKLFF.

As regards this clone: At one end the junction does not follow the germline gene, possibly because of a read error. The chain uses TRBV19 and TRBJ2-6; no clear D gene. The V gene's germline CDR1 is LNHDA and CDR2 SQIVND (reference sequence). CDR3 length equals 11 residues. CDR3 DNA: TGTGCTAGTAGCGGGGCCAACGTCCTGACTTTC. Translation: CASSGANVLTF.

In its sample, this clone ranks as medium-sized. The CDR3 loop reads CASSEATGQIYGYTF. The DNA of the CDR3 is TGTGCCAGCAGTGAAGCCACAGGGCAAATCTATGGCTACACCTTC. J is TRBJ1-2 and V is TRBV6-1; D perhaps matches TRBD1 (6 bases). CDR1 and CDR2 from the germline V gene are MNHNS and SASEGT. This CDR3 contains 15 residues. V lost 0 bases and J lost 4, with 12 bases in between.

This clone was recorded a few times. The chain recombines TRBV5-1 with TRBJ2-2; tentatively, D is TRBD1 (5 bases). V lost 0 bases, J lost 6 bases, and 12 bases lay in between. This CDR3 is 15 amino acids long. CDR1 is SGHRS and CDR2 is YFSETQ in the germline V gene. CDR3 residues: CASSLESGKAGELFF. As DNA, the CDR3 is TGCGCCAGCAGCTTGGAATCAGGGAAGGCCGGGGAGCTGTTTTTT.

J is TRBJ2-7 and V is TRBV28, with a weak D call TRBD1 (6 bases). CDR3 length equals 14 residues. Germline V gene sequence: CDR1 MDHEN, CDR2 SYDVKM. Trimming took 3 bases from V and 2 from J, leaving 11 bases between them. CDR3 sequence: CASSFIGQTYEQYF. The CDR3 DNA sequence: TGTGCCAGCAGTTTCATTGGACAGACCTACGAGCAGTACTTC.

This clone was counted between two and nine times. The chain combines TRBV6-6 with TRBJ1-2; D is perhaps TRBD1 (5 bases). Germline CDR1 reads MNHNY; CDR2 reads SVGAGI (reference sequence). This CDR3 spans 15 amino acids. V was shortened by 0 bases and J by 5 bases, with 13 bases between the two germline ends. This CDR3 is CASSYSDGQPYGYTF. As DNA, the CDR3 is TGTGCCAGCAGTTACTCCGACGGACAACCTTATGGCTACACCTTC.

The sample holds a few counts of this clone. The chain recombines TRBV21-1 with TRBJ2-7; the DNA was not compared with TRBD1, the D call given in the table. TRBV21-1 is a listed pseudogene. The CDR3 loop spans 16 amino acids. The CDR3 loop is CASSGGAGGAWYEQYF. CDR3 DNA sequence: TGTGCCAGCAGCGGGGGGGCAGGGGGCGCTTGGTACGAGCAGTACTTC.

The chain combines TRBV29-1 with TRBJ2-3; D might be TRBD1 (5 bases). This CDR3 comprises 15 residues. The V and J ends lost 4 bases and 0 bases respectively, with 14 bases between them. The V gene's germline CDR1 is SQVTM and CDR2 ANQGSEA. DNA for the CDR3: TGCAGCGTTGTTGAAGCAGGGCCTAGCACAGATACGCAGTATTTT. Translating gives CSVVEAGPSTDTQYF.

The V gene is TRBV5-6, the J gene TRBJ1-2; 9 nucleotides match TRBD1. V lost 1 base and J lost 8; bases outside the gene matches: 6. This CDR3 contains 14 residues. Germline values: CDR1 SGHDT, CDR2 YYEEEE. This CDR3 reads CASSLPGTGIGYTF. The CDR3 DNA reads as TGTGCCAGCAGCTTGCCCGGGACAGGGATCGGCTACACCTTC.

The V call is TRBV7-9, the J call TRBJ2-3; possible D gene TRBD1, 6 bases. The length of the CDR3 is 15 residues. CDR1 is SEHNR, CDR2 FQNEAQ, per germline (reference sequence). Trimming took off 1 base at V and 2 bases at J, with 10 bases between the two ends. The CDR3 DNA reads as TGTGCCAGCAGCTTAGAACAGGGAAACACAGATACGCAGTATTTT. Amino acids: CASSLEQGNTDTQYF.

The chain combines TRBV7-2 with TRBJ1-5; 7 bases match TRBD1. Germline trimming cut 4 bases from V and 5 bases from J; bases unmatched to any gene: 8. This CDR3 spans 15 amino acids. The germline gives CDR1 SGHTA, CDR2 FQGNSA. This chain's CDR3 is CASSSTTGIHQPQHF. The CDR3 DNA is TGTGCCAGCAGCTCGACGACAGGGATCCATCAGCCCCAGCATTTT.

This clone was detected a few times. The CDR3 region is CASSVGQAPYEQYF. The CDR3 DNA sequence: TGTGCCAGCAGCGTCGGACAGGCCCCTTACGAGCAGTACTTC. This chain connects TRBV11-3 to TRBJ2-7; 7 bases line up with TRBD1. V trimming: 5 bases; J trimming: 4 bases; junction bases outside the gene matches: 8. The germline CDR1 and CDR2 sequences are SGHNT and YENEEA. The CDR3 has 14 amino acids.

The rearrangement joins TRBV10-3 to TRBJ2-1, with 7 positions matching TRBD1. Germline CDR1 ENHRY, CDR2 SYGVKD. The CDR3 has 15 amino acids. V lost 3 bases to trimming and J lost 3 bases; unmatched junction nucleotides: 5. CDR3 loop: CAISDSGTVYNEQFF. DNA for the CDR3: TGTGCCATCAGTGACTCCGGGACAGTCTACAATGAGCAGTTCTTC.

The V call is TRBV18, the J call TRBJ2-5, with TRBD2 as a possible D gene (6 bases). Germline loops: CDR1 KGHSH, CDR2 LQKENI. The CDR3 sequence is 14 residues long. The V end was cut by 6 bases, the J end by 2 bases, with 13 bases between. CDR3 DNA: TGTGCCAGCTCGAGAGCGGGTCTTCAAGAGACCCAGTACTTC. This gives the protein CASSRAGLQETQYF.

This clone was counted a few times. V and J are TRBV5-1 and TRBJ2-5; 11 bases are shared with TRBD2. Germline V gene sequence: CDR1 SGHRS, CDR2 YFSETQ. The CDR3 contains 15 residues. V lost 2 bases to trimming and J lost 4 bases; unmatched junction nucleotides: 4. CDR3 protein: CASSFSGGAGETQYF. The CDR3 DNA follows: TGCGCCAGCAGCTTTAGCGGGGGGGCCGGAGAGACCCAGTACTTC.